This TCR beta chain was profiled in a study of Ad26.COV2.S vaccination and SARS-CoV-2 variants. Overall study context: Vaccine-arm donor from the placebo-controlled COV1001 Ad26.COV2.S trial.

Germline V lookup: CDR1 SEHNR, CDR2 FQNEAQ (reference sequence). The CDR3 extends over 16 amino acids. V gave up 6 bases and J gave up 1 base; unmatched junction bases: 8. The protocol was immunoSEQ multiplex PCR, while the TCRdb copy is restricted to in-frame clones and leaves out a portion. The data hold about 430,000 clones, with 90% observed a single time. The treatment: some 19 received Ad26.COV2.S at low or high dose, single or two shots; about 5 received placebo; per-sample allocation not given. The study sampled participants on day 63 after the first vaccine or placebo injection. Source: peripheral blood, taken in a trial of Ad26.COV2.S vaccine versus placebo. This TCR was recovered from a person aged 18-60 years who received the Ad26.COV2.S COVID-19 vaccine or a placebo. V and J are TRBV7-9 and TRBJ2-3, with 9 bases fitting TRBD1. CDR3 protein: CASSPDRGRRTDTQYF. In DNA form, the CDR3 reads TGTGCCAGCAGTCCGGACAGGGGCCGCCGCACAGATACGCAGTATTTT.